The 15 T cell receptor beta chains listed next were all sequenced from one sample in a study of cytomegalovirus exposure and HLA in healthy donors. Vbeta (60) and Jbeta (13) primers were used in the PCR. Clones were sequenced by immunoSEQ multiplex PCR, and TCRdb holds only the in-frame ones, with some missing. Of 150,000 to 200,000 clones detected, 76% appear once; the ten largest clones hold around 2.3%. What was sequenced was PBMCs. These receptors originate from a woman aged 25 to 39 in good health and CMV-seropositive.

The rearrangement links TRBV11-1 to TRBJ2-3; possibly TRBD1 for D (5 bases). The CDR3 runs 16 residues. Trimming left V 4 bases short and J 0 bases short, with 14 bases between. In germline, CDR1 is SGHAT, CDR2 FQDESV (reference sequence). CDR3 DNA sequence: TGTGCCAGCAGCTATGGCCCACAGGCGAGCACAGATACGCAGTATTTT. Its translation is CASSYGPQASTDTQYF.

The chain uses TRBV19 and TRBJ2-2; D is undetermined. The CDR3 consists of 14 residues. The V gene lost 4 bases and the J gene lost 3 bases, with 9 bases spanning the gap. The germline V gene has CDR1 LNHDA and CDR2 SQIVND (reference sequence). CDR3 nucleotide sequence: TGTGCCAGTAGTACTAGTTATCACACCGGGGAGCTGTTTTTT. This codes for CASSTSYHTGELFF.

This chain uses TRBV9 with TRBJ2-1; 10 bases align to TRBD2. J lost 3 bases, V lost 4 bases, and 4 bases had no gene match. The CDR3 covers 15 residues. Germline CDR1 reads SGDLS; CDR2 reads YYNGEE. CDR3 sequence reads: CASSPGLADYNEQFF. CDR3 DNA: TGTGCCAGCAGCCCTGGACTAGCGGACTACAATGAGCAGTTCTTC.

V gene TRBV9 combines with J gene TRBJ1-6; possible D gene TRBD1, 6 bases. This CDR3 spans 14 amino acids. Germline V gene data show CDR1 as SGDLS and CDR2 as YYNGEE. Trimming shortened V by 3 bases and J by 10 bases, and 14 bases separated the two germline ends. CDR3 bases: TGTGCCAGCAGCGGGTCCACAGGGCGCTCACCCCTCCACTTT. Encoded protein: CASSGSTGRSPLHF.

This sequence joins TRBV4-3 and TRBJ2-5, with D unresolved. Germline values: CDR1 LGHNA, CDR2 YSLEER. V was trimmed by 1 base and J by 5 bases, leaving 8 bases between them. There are 13 residues in the CDR3. CDR3 protein: CASSQGPMETQYF. CDR3 DNA sequence: TGCGCCAGCAGCCAAGGTCCAATGGAGACCCAGTACTTC.

This clone has only a few counts. The chain has TRBV6-6 and TRBJ1-4; 10 bases fit TRBD1. From germline, CDR1 is MNHNY and CDR2 SVGAGI (reference sequence). V dropped 9 bases and J dropped 7; count of bases not matched to a gene: 11. The CDR3 is made up of 15 amino acids. The CDR3 reads CASAWDRGVSEKLFF. CDR3 coding DNA: TGTGCCAGTGCGTGGGACAGGGGAGTGAGTGAAAAACTGTTTTTT.

This sequence joins TRBV7-2 and TRBJ2-5; tentative D call: TRBD1 (6 bases). Per the germline V gene, CDR1 is SGHTA and CDR2 is FQGNSA. This CDR3 is built from 16 residues. V was trimmed by 4 bases and J by 5 bases, leaving 20 bases between them. CDR3 coding DNA: TGTGCCAGCAGCTCATCCGGGGCAGGGGTGAGGGAGACCCAGTACTTC. As protein: CASSSSGAGVRETQYF. The full variable domain, its missing parts supplied by reference TRBV7-2 and TRBJ2-5, is GAGVSQSPSNKVTEKGKDVELRCDPISGHTALYWYRQSLGQGLEFLIYFQGNSAPDKSGLPSDRFSAERTGGSVSTLTIQRTQQEDSAVYLCASSSSGAGVRETQYFGPGTRLLVL.

The chain recombines TRBV7-2 with TRBJ1-5; a possible D gene is TRBD1 (5 bases). The CDR3 is made up of 15 amino acids. Germline loops: CDR1 SGHTA, CDR2 FQGNSA. Trimming shortened V by 1 base and J by 0 bases, and 7 bases separated the two germline ends. The CDR3 DNA is TGTGCCAGCAGCTTAGAAACAGGTAGCAATCAGCCCCAGCATTTT. Protein product: CASSLETGSNQPQHF.

This clone was detected once. V usage is TRBV9 and J usage is TRBJ1-5, with D hard to call. V shed 4 bases and J shed 0 bases, with 8 bases lying between them. There are 14 residues in the CDR3. The germline CDR1 and CDR2 sequences are SGDLS and YYNGEE. The CDR3 nucleotides are TGTGCCAGCAGCCCTGCGGATAGCAATCAGCCCCAGCATTTT. Amino acid sequence: CASSPADSNQPQHF.

This chain uses TRBV29-1 with TRBJ2-3; 7 positions match TRBD2. Looked up from germline, CDR1 is SQVTM and CDR2 is ANQGSEA. Trimming at V came to 3 bases and at J to 4 bases, leaving 7 bases not matched to a gene. The CDR3 covers 14 residues. CDR3 region: CSVEVGEGPDTQYF. CDR3 DNA sequence: TGCAGCGTTGAGGTCGGGGAGGGCCCAGATACGCAGTATTTT.

This chain's CDR3 is CASSRTRELFF. The CDR3 DNA is TGTGCCAGCAGTAGAACTAGGGAGCTGTTTTTT. The chain links TRBV9 to TRBJ2-2, with D unresolved. Germline V gives CDR1 SGDLS, CDR2 YYNGEE. The CDR3 covers 11 residues. V lost 5 bases, J lost 9 bases, and 8 bases lay in between.

This clone is a singleton in its sample. V usage is TRBV7-2 and J usage is TRBJ2-5; D possibly corresponds to TRBD1 (6 bases). Between the trimmed V and J ends, which lost 7 bases and 6 bases, there was a span of 18 bases. There are 14 residues in the CDR3. Per germline, CDR1 SGHTA and CDR2 FQGNSA. The DNA of the CDR3 is TGTGCCAGCAATTCACCGGACAGAGGGAAGACCCAGTACTTC. Translation: CASNSPDRGKTQYF.

The rearrangement uses TRBV18 and TRBJ2-1; 8 nucleotides align to TRBD2. This CDR3 region has 16 residues. After removal of 1 base from V and 7 bases from J, the junction contained 9 bases not matched to a gene. Germline lookup yields CDR1 KGHSH and CDR2 LQKENI. The CDR3 DNA reads as TGTGCCAGCTCACCACTCCGGGGGGGCCGTAGGAATGAGCAGTTCTTC. Its protein is CASSPLRGGRRNEQFF.

This clone appeared a few times. The chain is built from TRBV2 and TRBJ2-5, with 11 bases lining up with TRBD2. CDR3 length: 16 amino acids. V lost 5 bases and J lost 2; bases outside the gene matches: 7. Germline V gene sequence: CDR1 SNHLY, CDR2 FYNNEI. CDR3: CASSNRLAGRQETQYF. DNA for the CDR3: TGTGCCAGCAGTAACAGACTAGCGGGGCGACAAGAGACCCAGTACTTC. The entire variable domain, with the rest obtained from reference TRBV2 and TRBJ2-5, is as follows: EPEVTQTPSHQVTQMGQEVILRCVPISNHLYFYWYRQILGQKVEFLVSFYNNEISEKSEIFDDQFSVERPDGSNFTLKIRSTKLEDSAMYFCASSNRLAGRQETQYFGPGTRLLVL.

This clone was seen once. The V and J genes are TRBV28 and TRBJ1-4, with a possible D match to TRBD1 (5 bases). The CDR3 runs to 13 residues. Trimming stripped 6 bases from V and 7 bases from J, with 12 bases between. The germline CDR1 and CDR2 sequences are MDHEN and SYDVKM. The CDR3, as DNA: TGTGCCAGCAGAGCAGGGACTCTTGAAAAACTGTTTTTT. This codes for CASRAGTLEKLFF. The full variable domain, completed using reference TRBV28 and TRBJ1-4, is DVKVTQSSRYLVKRTGEKVFLECVQDMDHENMFWYRQDPGLGLRLIYFSYDVKMKEKGDIPEGYSVSREKKERFSLILESASTNQTSMYLCASRAGTLEKLFFGSGTQLSVL.